The TCR beta chain under discussion was sequenced for a study of Ad26.COV2.S vaccination and SARS-CoV-2 variants. Study-level information: Each vaccinee took Ad26.COV2.S intramuscularly, once or twice 56 days apart. Whole-study findings and limits: There was a possibility that the TCR breadth and depth analyses underestimated total T cell responses.

A note on this clone: Its specificity is unknown.

Clones were read by immunoSEQ multiplex PCR, and TCRdb kept only the in-frame ones, dropping some. The sample records approximately 360,000 clones, about four fifths being singletons. Described treatment: roughly 20 received Ad26.COV2.S at low or high dose, single or two shots; about 5 received placebo; per-sample allocation not given. The investigators took samples on day 63 after the first vaccine or placebo injection. An adult of 18-55 years in Boston served as donor. The germline gives CDR1 SGHRS, CDR2 YFSETQ. There are 14 residues in the CDR3. Germline trimming cut 6 bases from V and 2 bases from J; bases unmatched to any gene: 5.

The genes are TRBV5-1 and TRBJ2-3; 8 bases line up with TRBD1. The input for sequencing was peripheral blood, taken in a trial of Ad26.COV2.S vaccine versus placebo. The source is a person between 18 and 65 years old who received the Ad26.COV2.S COVID-19 vaccine or a placebo. The CDR3: CASKPGGHTDTQYF. The CDR3 bases are TGCGCCAGCAAACCAGGGGGCCACACAGATACGCAGTATTTT.